This is a list of T cell receptor beta chains from one sample in a study of blood T cell repertoires in COVID-19. Using immunoSEQ multiplex PCR, the repertoire was profiled, and TCRdb retains in-frame clones only, with some absent. The repertoire has 300,000 to 400,000 clones, about 90% of them found once; the top ten carry around 3.5%. The sample comprised peripheral blood. The source is a woman aged 18-30 years who had recovered from COVID-19. Both conserved end residues are part of each CDR3. D genes are given only for firm matches. Clone size is stated in some rows and not others, as once, few, many or a class when expanded.

D,V,size,J,DNA,CDR3
NA,TRBV7-9,NA,TRBJ2-1,TGTGCCAGCATCTTGGGGGGAGCCAACAATGAGCAGTTCTTC,CASILGGANNEQFF
TRBD2,TRBV6-2/TRBV6-3,NA,TRBJ2-3,TGTGCCAGCAGTCAAGGACTAGCGGGAGGGGATACGCAGTATTTT,CASSQGLAGGDTQYF
NA,TRBV5-6,once,TRBJ2-2,TGTGCCAGCAGCTTGGCGTTAGCGGAGTCGAACACCGGGGAGCTGTTTTTT,CASSLALAESNTGELFF
NA,TRBV19,NA,TRBJ1-6,TGTGCCAGTAGTTGGGCAGGTTCACCCCTCCACTTT,CASSWAGSPLHF
TRBD2,TRBV3-1/TRBV3-2,NA,TRBJ2-1,TGTGCCAGCAAGCCATGGGCGGGAGCTAGGGACAATGAGCAGTTCTTC,CASKPWAGARDNEQFF
NA,TRBV7-2,NA,TRBJ2-1,TGTGCCAGCAGCCGTTCCGCGCTCGCGTCGCACAATGAGCAGTTCTTC,CASSRSALASHNEQFF
TRBD2,TRBV4-1,few,TRBJ2-1,TGCGCCAGCAGCTCCCCAAGCGGGGAGGCGTTCTTC,CASSSPSGEAFF
TRBD1,TRBV7-9,NA,TRBJ1-1,TGTGCCAGCAGCTCGACAGGGGCGAACACTGAAGCTTTCTTT,CASSSTGANTEAFF
TRBD2,TRBV12-5,NA,TRBJ2-1,TGTGCTAGTGGTCTTCCTCGGGACTACTTTGACAATGAGCAGTTCTTC,CASGLPRDYFDNEQFF
NA,TRBV30,NA,TRBJ2-1,TGTGCCTGGAGTTCTCGGGGTGTAGCTGAGCAGTTCTTC,CAWSSRGVAEQFF
TRBD1,TRBV6-2/TRBV6-3,NA,TRBJ2-4,TGTGCCAGCAGTTGGACAGGGAAGGACATTCAGTACTTC,CASSWTGKDIQYF
TRBD1,TRBV4-1,NA,TRBJ2-2,TGCGCCAGCAGCCAAGGGGGACGACAGGGTTTAGCAGTCGGGGAGCTGTTTTTT,CASSQGGRQGLAVGELFF
NA,TRBV6-2/TRBV6-3,NA,TRBJ1-4,TGTGCCAGCAGTTCGTCCGGGAATCCTGAAAAACTGTTTTTT,CASSSSGNPEKLFF
NA,TRBV4-2,NA,TRBJ2-3,TGTGCCAGCAGCCAAGACGACGGGAGAGGAAATACGCAGTATTTT,CASSQDDGRGNTQYF
TRBD2,TRBV6-5,NA,TRBJ2-1,TGTGCCAGCAGTTGGACTAGCGGGAGGTCCAATGAGCAGTTCTTC,CASSWTSGRSNEQFF
NA,TRBV3-1/TRBV3-2,NA,TRBJ2-1,TGTGCCAGCAGCCAGGGAAGCGGTACCTACAATGAGCAGTTCTTC,CASSQGSGTYNEQFF
NA,TRBV4-1,NA,TRBJ2-3,TGCGCCAGCAGCCTACGGCAGGGGATGGATACGCAGTATTTT,CASSLRQGMDTQYF
TRBD1,TRBV6-5,once,TRBJ1-4,TGTGCCAGCAGTAGGGACAGGGATGAAAAACTGTTTTTT,CASSRDRDEKLFF
NA,TRBV25-1,NA,TRBJ2-3,TGTGCCAGCAGGGACGGGATCGTGGGCACAGATACGCAGTATTTT,CASRDGIVGTDTQYF
TRBD1,TRBV27,NA,TRBJ1-4,TGTGCCAGCAGCCGACATCGGGACAGAGGGACCGAAAAACTGTTTTTT,CASSRHRDRGTEKLFF
NA,TRBV29-1,NA,TRBJ2-2,TGCAGCGGGGGTGACAGGGGGGAGCTGTTTTTT,CSGGDRGELFF
TRBD1,TRBV5-4,NA,TRBJ2-2,TGTGCCAGCAGAATGACAGGGGCGGTAAACACCGGGGAGCTGTTTTTT,CASRMTGAVNTGELFF
NA,TRBV4-3,NA,TRBJ2-6,TGCGCCAGCAGCCAAGGCCGGGGAGAGTCTGGGGCCAACGTCCTGACTTTC,CASSQGRGESGANVLTF
NA,TRBV18,NA,TRBJ1-1,TGTGCCAGCTCACCACAACAGGGTGACACTGAAGCTTTCTTT,CASSPQQGDTEAFF
TRBD1,TRBV27,NA,TRBJ1-2,TGTGCCAGCAGTTTAGGGACAGGGGCGAACTATGGCTACACCTTC,CASSLGTGANYGYTF
NA,TRBV10-3,NA,TRBJ2-1,TGTGCCATCAGTGAATTAGGGAGCTGGAACAATGAGCAGTTCTTC,CAISELGSWNNEQFF
TRBD2,TRBV30,NA,TRBJ2-1,TGTGCCTCGAGGACTAGCGGGAGTAGTGAGCAGTTCTTC,CASRTSGSSEQFF
NA,TRBV4-1,NA,TRBJ2-5,TGCGCCAGCAGCCAAGTAAGCCGGCCAGGAGAGACCCAGTACTTC,CASSQVSRPGETQYF
TRBD1,TRBV24-1,NA,TRBJ1-2,TGTGCCACCAGTGAAACCGGGACAGGGAACTATGGCTACACCTTC,CATSETGTGNYGYTF
NA,TRBV6-4,NA,TRBJ2-1,TGTGCCAGCAGTGACCATCCGGGGCAGGGGAGTGAGCAGTTCTTC,CASSDHPGQGSEQFF